This TCR beta chain was observed in a study of T cell repertoires in aging, cancer and after chemotherapy. Findings and limits, study-wide: Compared with age-matched healthy donors, untreated hematological or solid cancer patients showed higher blood TCR clonality.

Rearranged V-D-J TRB sequences were amplified with a mixed TRB-A/B primer pool. TCRdb re-analysed the multiplex PCR reads in MiXCR, keeping a single row per CDR3 protein. The data hold about 14,000 distinct CDR3 sequences, with around 23% observed a single time. TCR beta rearrangements were amplified from peripheral blood genomic DNA. In regard to this clonotype: Its antigen is still unknown.

The J segment lost 5 bases and the V segment lost 6 bases, leaving 1 base of the junction unmatched. The CDR3 extends over 13 amino acids. CDR1 is DFQATT and CDR2 is SNEGSKA in the germline V gene (reference sequence). This chain uses TRBV20-1 with TRBJ2-2; 12 positions agree with TRBD2. The origin of this receptor is a human donor in good health. Sample: blood. The CDR3 loop reads CSALAGGTGELFF. The CDR3 nucleotides read TGCAGTGCCCTAGCGGGGGGGACCGGGGAGCTGTTTTTT.